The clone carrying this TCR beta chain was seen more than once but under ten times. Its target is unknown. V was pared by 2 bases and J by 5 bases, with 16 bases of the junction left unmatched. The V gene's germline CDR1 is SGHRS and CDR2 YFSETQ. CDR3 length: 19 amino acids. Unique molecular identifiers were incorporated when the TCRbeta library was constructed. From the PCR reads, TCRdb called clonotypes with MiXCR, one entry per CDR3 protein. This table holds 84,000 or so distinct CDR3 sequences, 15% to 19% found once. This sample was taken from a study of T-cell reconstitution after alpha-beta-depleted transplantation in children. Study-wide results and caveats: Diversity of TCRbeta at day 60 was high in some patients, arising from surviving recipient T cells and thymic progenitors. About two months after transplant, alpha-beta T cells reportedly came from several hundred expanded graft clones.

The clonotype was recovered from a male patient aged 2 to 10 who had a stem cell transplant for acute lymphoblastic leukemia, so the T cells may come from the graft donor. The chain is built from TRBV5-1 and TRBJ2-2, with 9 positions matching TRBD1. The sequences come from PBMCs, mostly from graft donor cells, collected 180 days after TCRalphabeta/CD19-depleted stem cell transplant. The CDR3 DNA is TGCGCCAGCAGCTTCATGGGCCCCCCGGGACAGGGTAGTACCGGGGAGCTGTTTTTT. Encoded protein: CASSFMGPPGQGSTGELFF.